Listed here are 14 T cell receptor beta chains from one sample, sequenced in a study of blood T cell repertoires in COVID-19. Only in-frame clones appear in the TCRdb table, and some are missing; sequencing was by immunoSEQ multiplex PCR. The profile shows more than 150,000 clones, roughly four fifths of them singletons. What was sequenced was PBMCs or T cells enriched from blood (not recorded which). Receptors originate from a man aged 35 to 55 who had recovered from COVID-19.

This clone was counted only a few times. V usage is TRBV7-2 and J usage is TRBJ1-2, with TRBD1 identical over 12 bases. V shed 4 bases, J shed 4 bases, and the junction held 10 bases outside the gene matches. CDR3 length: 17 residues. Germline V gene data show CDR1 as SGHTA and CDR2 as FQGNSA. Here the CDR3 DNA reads TGTGCCAGCAGCTCTCCGGGACAGGGGGCGCGCAGCTATGGCTACACCTTC. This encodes CASSSPGQGARSYGYTF. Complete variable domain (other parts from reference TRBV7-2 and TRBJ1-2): GAGVSQSPSNKVTEKGKDVELRCDPISGHTALYWYRQSLGQGLEFLIYFQGNSAPDKSGLPSDRFSAERTGGSVSTLTIQRTQQEDSAVYLCASSSPGQGARSYGYTFGSGTRLTVV.

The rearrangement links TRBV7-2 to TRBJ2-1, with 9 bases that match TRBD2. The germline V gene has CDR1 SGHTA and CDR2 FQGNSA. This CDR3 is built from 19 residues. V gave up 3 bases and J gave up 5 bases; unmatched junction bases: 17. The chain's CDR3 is CASSFRSPFGTSLHNEQFF. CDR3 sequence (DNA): TGTGCCAGCAGCTTTAGGTCCCCCTTCGGGACTAGCCTCCACAATGAGCAGTTCTTC.

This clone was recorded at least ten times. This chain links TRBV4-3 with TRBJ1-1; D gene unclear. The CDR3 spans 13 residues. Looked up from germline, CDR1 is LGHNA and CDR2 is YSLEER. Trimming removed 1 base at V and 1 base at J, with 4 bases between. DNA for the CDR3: TGCGCCAGCAGCCAAGCGCGGAACACTGAAGCTTTCTTT. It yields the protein CASSQARNTEAFF.

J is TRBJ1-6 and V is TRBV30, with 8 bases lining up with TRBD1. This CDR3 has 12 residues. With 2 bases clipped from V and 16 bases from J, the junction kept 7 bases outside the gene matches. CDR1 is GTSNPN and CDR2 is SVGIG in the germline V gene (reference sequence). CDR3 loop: CAWSSGGAGLHF. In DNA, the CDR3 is TGTGCCTGGAGTTCAGGGGGCGCGGGGCTCCACTTT.

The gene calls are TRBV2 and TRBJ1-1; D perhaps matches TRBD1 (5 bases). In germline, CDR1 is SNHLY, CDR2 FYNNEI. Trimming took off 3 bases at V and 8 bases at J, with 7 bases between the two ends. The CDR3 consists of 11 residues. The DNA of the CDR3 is TGTGCCAGCAGTGACAGACAGGAAGCTTTCTTT. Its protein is CASSDRQEAFF.

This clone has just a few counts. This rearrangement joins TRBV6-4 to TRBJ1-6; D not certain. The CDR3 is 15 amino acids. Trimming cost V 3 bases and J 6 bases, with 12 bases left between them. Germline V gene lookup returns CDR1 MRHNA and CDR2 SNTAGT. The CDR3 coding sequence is TGTGCCAGCAGTGAACAGTCAAATTCTAATTCACCCCTCCACTTT. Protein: CASSEQSNSNSPLHF.

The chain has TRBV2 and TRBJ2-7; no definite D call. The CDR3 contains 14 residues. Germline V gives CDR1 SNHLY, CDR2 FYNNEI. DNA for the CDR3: TGTGCCAGCAGTGGGATTCTGGGCTCCTATGAGCAGTACGTC. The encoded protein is CASSGILGSYEQYV.

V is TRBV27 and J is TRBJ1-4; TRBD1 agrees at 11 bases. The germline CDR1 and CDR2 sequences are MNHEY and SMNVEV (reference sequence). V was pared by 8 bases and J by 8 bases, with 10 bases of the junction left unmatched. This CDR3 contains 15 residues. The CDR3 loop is CASGPDRGPEEKLFF. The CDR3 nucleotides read TGTGCCAGCGGTCCGGACAGGGGGCCGGAGGAAAAACTGTTTTTT.

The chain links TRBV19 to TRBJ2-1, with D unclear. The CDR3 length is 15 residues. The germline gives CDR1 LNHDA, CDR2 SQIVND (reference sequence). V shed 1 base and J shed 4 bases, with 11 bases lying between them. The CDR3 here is CASSIVSSRYNEQFF. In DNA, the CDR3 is TGTGCCAGTAGTATAGTCTCCAGCAGGTACAATGAGCAGTTCTTC.

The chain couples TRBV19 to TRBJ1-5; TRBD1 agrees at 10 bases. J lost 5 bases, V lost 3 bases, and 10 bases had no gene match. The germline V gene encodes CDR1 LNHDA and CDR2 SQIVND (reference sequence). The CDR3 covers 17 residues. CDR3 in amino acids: CASSIPYLGQGHQPQHF. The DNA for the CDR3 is TGTGCCAGTAGTATTCCCTACCTGGGACAGGGGCATCAGCCCCAGCATTTT.

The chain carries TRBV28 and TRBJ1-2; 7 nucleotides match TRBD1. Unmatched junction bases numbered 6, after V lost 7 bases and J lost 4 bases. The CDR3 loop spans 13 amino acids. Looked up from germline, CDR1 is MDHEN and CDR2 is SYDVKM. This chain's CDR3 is CASTLDRTYGYTF. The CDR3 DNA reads TGTGCCAGCACCCTGGACAGGACCTATGGCTACACCTTC.

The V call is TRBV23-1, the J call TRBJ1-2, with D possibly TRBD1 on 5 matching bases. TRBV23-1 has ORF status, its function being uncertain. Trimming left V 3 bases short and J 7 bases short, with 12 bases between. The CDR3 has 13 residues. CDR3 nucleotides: TGCGCCAGCAGTCATGGGGGGTTGGGTGGCTACACCTTC. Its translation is CASSHGGLGGYTF.

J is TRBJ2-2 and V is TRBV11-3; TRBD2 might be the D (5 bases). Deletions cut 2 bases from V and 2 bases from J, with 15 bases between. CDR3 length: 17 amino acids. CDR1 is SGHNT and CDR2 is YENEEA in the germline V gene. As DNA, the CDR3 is TGTGCCAGCAGCTTAACCGGGAACCGGGAAAACACCGGGGAGCTGTTTTTT. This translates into CASSLTGNRENTGELFF.

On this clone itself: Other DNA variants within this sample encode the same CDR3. DNA for the CDR3: TGTGCCAGCAGCTTAGGTCAGGGGAGCGAAAAACTGTTTTTT. This translates into CASSLGQGSEKLFF. The rearrangement uses TRBV7-9 and TRBJ1-4; the D gene is possibly TRBD1 (6 bases). This CDR3 has 14 amino acids. Trimming cost V 1 base and J 8 bases, with 11 bases left between them. Germline V gene data show CDR1 as SEHNR and CDR2 as FQNEAQ (reference sequence).